This is a list of T cell receptor beta chains from one sample in a study of radiotherapy plus CTLA-4 blockade in lung cancer. Assay: immunoSEQ multiplex PCR; the TCRdb copy retains only in-frame clones and omits some. In the table there are roughly 60,000 clones, 70% to 80% of which are singletons. Material: peripheral blood, obtained from a patient treated with radiotherapy plus ipilimumab. These receptors were taken from a human donor with non-small cell lung cancer who had a complete response to radiotherapy plus ipilimumab. Both conserved end residues are part of each CDR3. The D gene is left open where the match is weak. Not all rows give a size; the values are once, few, many and, for expanded clones, a class.

D gene	clone size	V gene	J gene	CDR3 protein	CDR3 DNA
TRBD2	-	TRBV19	TRBJ2-7	CASSIDPSGLYEQYF	TGTGCCAGTAGTATAGATCCTAGCGGGCTGTACGAGCAGTACTTC
-	-	TRBV7-2	TRBJ2-7	CASSLAAGDNYEQYF	TGTGCCAGCAGCTTAGCCGCTGGGGACAACTACGAGCAGTACTTC
TRBD1	-	TRBV7-2	TRBJ1-1	CASSSGQGTEAFF	TGTGCCAGCAGCTCGGGACAGGGCACTGAAGCTTTCTTT
TRBD2	-	TRBV4-1	TRBJ2-5	CASSQASGRSETQYF	TGCGCCAGCAGCCAAGCGAGCGGGAGGTCTGAGACCCAGTACTTC
-	-	TRBV19	TRBJ2-7	CASSPVQSSYEQYF	TGTGCCAGTAGCCCGGTGCAATCCTCCTACGAGCAGTACTTC
TRBD1	-	TRBV30	TRBJ1-6	CAWQQGHNSPLHF	TGTGCCTGGCAACAGGGGCATAATTCACCCCTCCACTTT
-	-	TRBV2	TRBJ1-5	CASSEPGSNQPQHF	TGTGCCAGCAGTGAGCCGGGTTCCAATCAGCCCCAGCATTTT
-	-	TRBV2	TRBJ1-3	CASSPYQGDSGNTIYF	TGTGCCAGCAGTCCGTACCAGGGTGACTCTGGAAACACCATATATTTT
TRBD1	few	TRBV10-3	TRBJ2-7	CAISEKGQAGEQYF	TGTGCCATCAGTGAGAAGGGACAGGCTGGCGAGCAGTACTTC
TRBD2	once	TRBV28	TRBJ2-7	CASNPLAGTTYEQYF	TGTGCCAGCAACCCCTTAGCGGGAACTACCTACGAGCAGTACTTC
-	-	TRBV15	TRBJ1-4	CATSSKPGHAEKLFF	TGTGCCACCAGCTCAAAACCGGGACATGCTGAAAAACTGTTTTTT
TRBD1	-	TRBV7-9	TRBJ2-7	CASGLERRQGHYEQYF	TGTGCCAGCGGCTTAGAGCGGAGACAGGGACATTACGAGCAGTACTTC
TRBD1	once	TRBV30	TRBJ1-1	CAWNPQGRNTEAFF	TGTGCCTGGAACCCACAGGGGCGGAACACTGAAGCTTTCTTT
TRBD1	-	TRBV18	TRBJ2-7	CASSKGANYEQYF	TGTGCCAGCTCTAAGGGGGCGAACTACGAGCAGTACTTC
-	many	TRBV9	TRBJ1-3	CASSVLSEGNTIYF	TGTGCCAGCAGCGTATTGAGCGAAGGAAACACCATATATTTT
-	once	TRBV5-6	TRBJ2-3	CASSLGGSLGPTQYF	TGTGCCAGCAGCTTGGGAGGCAGCTTAGGCCCGACGCAGTATTTT
TRBD2	-	TRBV13	TRBJ2-3	CASSPTSGKSDTQYF	TGTGCCAGCAGCCCGACTAGCGGGAAATCAGATACGCAGTATTTT